A single T cell receptor (beta chain) is shown here with its context. Germline assignment: CDR1 SGHTA and CDR2 FQGTGA. The CDR3 contains 14 residues. Trimming took 4 bases from V and 7 from J, leaving 16 bases between them. The sample is drawn from a study of breast tumors, draining lymph nodes, adjacent tissues. From the multiplex PCR reads, TCRdb called clonotypes with MiXCR, one entry per CDR3 protein. The sample records over 9,000 distinct CDR3 sequences, approximately 50% being singletons. The source of this sequence is a female donor with breast cancer. Some clones in this sample may be carry-over from other donors' samples. The V gene is TRBV7-3, the J gene TRBJ2-5, with D perhaps given as TRBD1 or TRBD2 (5 bases each). The sequencing sample was made of breast tumor tissue. In DNA form, the CDR3 reads TGTGCCAGCAGCTCAACCGGTCAGGGAGCGACCCAGTACTTC. Its translation: CASSSTGQGATQYF.